Presented here are 25 T cell receptor beta chains from one specimen sequenced in a study of T cells in localized non-small cell lung cancer. The protocol was immunoSEQ multiplex PCR, while the TCRdb copy is restricted to in-frame clones and leaves out a portion. The table records 1,500 to 2,500 clones, roughly 20% of them present only once. The sample consisted of normal lung tissue next to the tumor, taken before any cancer treatment. The source is a woman aged 40-69 years with stage I lung adenocarcinoma.

The chain links TRBV10-2 to TRBJ1-4, with 7 positions matching TRBD1. Germline CDR1 reads WSHSY; CDR2 reads SAAADI. The CDR3 length is 13 residues. The trim removed 5 bases at V and 6 bases at J, leaving 3 bases unmatched. The CDR3, as DNA: TGCGCCAGCAGTCGAGGACAGGATGAAAAACTGTTTTTT. Its translation: CASSRGQDEKLFF.

By frequency in the sample, this clone is large. V is TRBV6-8 and J is TRBJ2-2; 8 bases line up with TRBD2. This CDR3 comprises 15 residues. From germline, CDR1 is MNHGY and CDR2 SAAAGT. J lost 5 bases, V lost 5 bases, and 7 bases had no gene match. The CDR3 nucleotides read TGTGCCAGCAGTCTGGGACTAGGGGGGACCGGGGAGCTGTTTTTT. Protein sequence: CASSLGLGGTGELFF.

Relative to its sample, this clone is medium-sized. The chain links TRBV6-8 to TRBJ2-3; the match to TRBD2 covers 15 bases. CDR1 MNHGY and CDR2 SAAAGT come from the germline V gene. Trimming removed 6 bases from V and 5 bases from J; junction bases left unmatched: 6. The CDR3 runs to 16 residues. The CDR3 coding sequence is TGTGCCAGCAGCACCAGGACTAGCGGGGGGGTAGATACGCAGTATTTT. This codes for CASSTRTSGGVDTQYF.

This clone was seen only a few times. Here the CDR3 DNA reads TGCGCCAGCAGCCGGACCTCCCCGGGACAGGGGAACAATCAGCCCCAGCATTTT. Translating it yields CASSRTSPGQGNNQPQHF. The chain employs TRBV1 and TRBJ1-5; the DNA was not compared with TRBD1, the D call given in the table. TRBV1 is described as a pseudogene. The CDR3 consists of 18 residues.

The V and J genes are TRBV12-5 and TRBJ2-5; D ambiguous. The V end lost 0 bases, the J end lost 6 bases, and 14 bases lay between the germline ends. Germline lookup yields CDR1 LGHNT and CDR2 FRNRAP. The CDR3 runs 15 residues. The CDR3 reads CASGLVPDGLQTQYF. In nucleotides, the CDR3 is TGTGCTAGTGGTTTGGTACCCGACGGGCTGCAGACCCAGTACTTC.

This clone is deemed medium-sized. The chain employs TRBV7-2 and TRBJ1-1, with D tentatively TRBD1 (6 bases). Trimming took 4 bases from V and 5 from J, leaving 11 bases between them. The germline gives CDR1 SGHTA, CDR2 FQGNSA. The CDR3 is made up of 13 amino acids. The CDR3 protein is CASSSRGGTEAFF. Written as DNA, the CDR3 is TGTGCCAGCAGCTCCAGGGGAGGAACTGAAGCTTTCTTT.

This clone qualifies as medium-sized. V usage is TRBV11-3 and J usage is TRBJ2-7; 8 bases are shared with TRBD2. The junction had 13 bases not matched to a gene; V was cut back by 3 bases and J by 6 bases. This CDR3 comprises 16 residues. Germline assignment: CDR1 SGHNT and CDR2 YENEEA. The CDR3 region is CASSFGGGPRTGEQYF. CDR3 nucleotide sequence: TGTGCCAGCAGCTTCGGGGGGGGCCCTAGGACCGGCGAGCAGTACTTC.

The rearrangement uses TRBV5-1 and TRBJ2-2; 10 nucleotides match TRBD1. Germline CDR1 reads SGHRS; CDR2 reads YFSETQ. This CDR3 has 15 residues. J gave up 6 bases and V 5 bases, and 7 bases lay outside the gene matches. CDR3: CASRTGTGDSGELFF. The CDR3 bases are TGCGCCAGCAGAACCGGGACAGGGGACTCCGGGGAGCTGTTTTTT.

The CDR3 loop reads CASSHRGSGGYTF. CDR3 DNA sequence: TGTGCCAGCAGTCACAGGGGATCCGGCGGCTACACCTTC. V and J are TRBV25-1 and TRBJ1-2; 7 nucleotides line up with TRBD1. V was pared by 5 bases and J by 8 bases, with 8 bases of the junction left unmatched. The germline V gene has CDR1 MGHDK and CDR2 SYGVNS. The CDR3 consists of 13 residues.

The V gene is TRBV2, the J gene TRBJ1-5; a possible D gene is TRBD1 (5 bases). CDR1 is SNHLY and CDR2 is FYNNEI in the germline V gene. Trimming removed 1 base at V and 0 bases at J, with 16 bases between. The CDR3 has 18 amino acids. CDR3 DNA: TGTGCCAGCAGTGAAGACAGGACCGACCCGCATAGCAATCAGCCCCAGCATTTT. It codes for CASSEDRTDPHSNQPQHF.

The chain combines TRBV11-3 with TRBJ1-4; 7 nucleotides line up with TRBD1. V gave up 4 bases and J gave up 8 bases; unmatched junction bases: 7. This CDR3 contains 14 residues. Germline V gene sequence: CDR1 SGHNT, CDR2 YENEEA. The DNA for the CDR3 is TGTGCCAGCAGCTCTTCGGGGGACAGCGAAAAACTGTTTTTT. It translates to CASSSSGDSEKLFF.

As regards this clone: One end of the junction fails to match germline, which may point to a read error. The rearrangement uses TRBV19 and TRBJ1-1; weak D call: TRBD1 (5 bases). The germline V gene has CDR1 LNHDA and CDR2 SQIVND (reference sequence). The CDR3 runs to 15 residues. The CDR3 region is CASSTNGAGNSEAFF. CDR3 coding DNA: TGTGCCAGTAGTACAAACGGGGCTGGGAACTCTGAAGCTTTCTTT.

In this sample, this clone turned up once. V and J are TRBV19 and TRBJ1-2; weak D call: TRBD1 (6 bases). The germline V gene has CDR1 LNHDA and CDR2 SQIVND (reference sequence). V gave up 8 bases and J gave up 4 bases, with 14 bases separating them. The CDR3 is 13 amino acids. The DNA for the CDR3 is TGTGCCAGTCGGGGGGCAGGGCCCTATGGCTACACCTTC. Translating it yields CASRGAGPYGYTF.

In this sample, this clone turned up once. J is TRBJ2-7 and V is TRBV5-1; D gene ambiguous. The CDR3 totals 14 residues. V lost 0 bases to trimming and J lost 3 bases, with 10 bases between them. Germline CDR1 SGHRS, CDR2 YFSETQ. The CDR3 here is CASSLAGWGYEQYF. The CDR3 DNA reads as TGCGCCAGCAGCTTGGCCGGGTGGGGCTACGAGCAGTACTTC.

V and J are TRBV19 and TRBJ1-2; D not certain. CDR1 is LNHDA and CDR2 is SQIVND in the germline V gene (reference sequence). Trimming shortened V by 5 bases and J by 8 bases, and 21 bases separated the two germline ends. The CDR3 extends over 15 amino acids. The chain's CDR3 is CASSSDAGRRSGYTF. The CDR3 bases are TGTGCCAGTAGTTCCGATGCTGGTCGGCGGTCCGGCTACACCTTC. Full variable domain (outside the CDR3, taken from reference TRBV19 and TRBJ1-2): DGGITQSPKYLFRKEGQNVTLSCEQNLNHDAMYWYRQDPGQGLRLIYYSQIVNDFQKGDIAEGYSVSREKKESFPLTVTSAQKNPTAFYLCASSSDAGRRSGYTFGSGTRLTVV.

This chain links TRBV9 with TRBJ2-5, with D uncertain. Germline assignment: CDR1 SGDLS and CDR2 YYNGEE. This CDR3 region has 13 residues. The germline V and J ends were trimmed by 0 bases and 1 base, with 4 bases remaining between them. The chain's CDR3 is CASSVGPQETQYF. DNA for the CDR3: TGTGCCAGCAGCGTAGGTCCCCAAGAGACCCAGTACTTC.

The sample holds a few counts of this clone. This sequence joins TRBV14 and TRBJ1-1; D is unresolved. This CDR3 spans 13 amino acids. The germline gives CDR1 SGHDN, CDR2 FVKESK. Trimming removed 5 bases from V and 3 bases from J, with 10 bases in between. CDR3 sequence (DNA): TGTGCCAGCAGCACTGGGCCCGACACTGAAGCTTTCTTT. This translates into CASSTGPDTEAFF.

By its share, this clone is medium-sized. This chain connects TRBV6-8 to TRBJ1-4; 9 bases are a match to TRBD1. V dropped 7 bases and J dropped 8; count of bases not matched to a gene: 2. This CDR3 has 12 residues. From germline, CDR1 is MNHGY and CDR2 SAAAGT. The CDR3, as DNA: TGTGCCAGCACCGACAGGGGGGAAAAACTGTTTTTT. Protein sequence: CASTDRGEKLFF.

The rearrangement uses TRBV25-1 and TRBJ2-2, with D tentatively TRBD1 (6 bases). Germline loops: CDR1 MGHDK, CDR2 SYGVNS. The CDR3 has 15 amino acids. The V end was cut by 3 bases, the J end by 3 bases, with 11 bases between. In nucleotides, the CDR3 is TGTGCCAGCAGTGAGGGCAGGGGAGACACCGGGGAGCTGTTTTTT. Encoded protein: CASSEGRGDTGELFF. Combining the CDR3 with reference TRBV25-1 and TRBJ2-2 gives the whole variable domain EADIYQTPRYLVIGTGKKITLECSQTMGHDKMYWYQQDPGMELHLIHYSYGVNSTEKGDLSSESTVSRIRTEHFPLTLESARPSHTSQYLCASSEGRGDTGELFFGEGSRLTVL.

By share, this clone counts as medium-sized (0.01 to 0.1%). The chain couples TRBV6-8 to TRBJ1-4; no clear D. Germline V gives CDR1 MNHGY, CDR2 SAAAGT. The V gene lost 6 bases and the J gene lost 4 bases, with 12 bases spanning the gap. The CDR3 has 14 amino acids. This CDR3 reads CASRLDERNEKLFF. The CDR3 nucleotides read TGTGCCAGCAGACTGGACGAACGTAATGAAAAACTGTTTTTT.

This clone was counted between two and nine times. The chain couples TRBV27 to TRBJ2-1, with D tentatively TRBD2 (6 bases). This CDR3 has 15 residues. Germline V lookup: CDR1 MNHEY, CDR2 SMNVEV (reference sequence). Deletions cut 6 bases from V and 5 bases from J, with 17 bases between. The CDR3 spells CASSLRGNRNNEQFF. In nucleotides, the CDR3 is TGTGCCAGCAGCTTACGGGGGAACAGGAACAATGAGCAGTTCTTC.

V is TRBV6-8 and J is TRBJ2-1; tentative D call: TRBD2 (6 bases). The germline V gene encodes CDR1 MNHGY and CDR2 SAAAGT. V lost 2 bases, J lost 5 bases, and 7 bases lay in between. The CDR3 is 13 residues long. The CDR3 region is CASSYGGNNEQFF. In nucleotides, the CDR3 is TGTGCCAGCAGTTACGGCGGGAACAATGAGCAGTTCTTC.

The chain carries TRBV19 and TRBJ1-5, with unresolved D. V lost 3 bases, J lost 6 bases, and 24 bases lay in between. The CDR3 loop spans 18 amino acids. Germline V gene data show CDR1 as LNHDA and CDR2 as SQIVND (reference sequence). The CDR3 nucleotides read TGTGCCAGTAGTATTCACCTTACCGGGAGCGCGCCTGGTCAGCCCCAGCATTTT. Its protein is CASSIHLTGSAPGQPQHF.

A few counts support this clone. The rearrangement uses TRBV11-3 and TRBJ1-5; D unresolved. Trimming cost V 5 bases and J 2 bases, with 13 bases left between them. Germline V gene lookup returns CDR1 SGHNT and CDR2 YENEEA. CDR3 length equals 15 residues. The CDR3 sequence is CASSEGGGGNQPQHF. CDR3 nucleotide sequence: TGTGCCAGCAGCGAGGGAGGTGGCGGCAATCAGCCCCAGCATTTT.

This clone was detected only a few times. This sequence joins TRBV14 and TRBJ1-2; 7 bases align to TRBD1. Germline V gene lookup returns CDR1 SGHDN and CDR2 FVKESK. This CDR3 comprises 16 residues. V gave up 2 bases and J gave up 7 bases; unmatched junction bases: 13. In nucleotides, the CDR3 is TGTGCCAGCAGCCAACTCATCGGGACAGCTAACGGTGGCTACACCTTC. Amino acid sequence: CASSQLIGTANGGYTF.